What follows describes a single T cell receptor (beta chain). Its antigen remains unknown. V lost 0 bases, J lost 4 bases, and 10 bases lay in between. There are 15 residues in the CDR3. The V gene's germline CDR1 is KGHSH and CDR2 LQKENI. Profiling relied on immunoSEQ multiplex PCR, and the TCRdb table lists in-frame clones only, not all of them. This sample has around 120,000 clones, with about nine tenths found just once. The data belong to a study of graft-versus-host responses after intestinal transplantation. Study-wide context: Recipients obtained multivisceral, liver-intestinal, or isolated intestinal transplants. All recipients were given anti-thymocyte globulin induction, and tacrolimus and steroids were then administered for approximately 3 years.

Overall study results and limits: Peak circulating GvH clone levels were associated with early post-transplant HvG declines.

The clonotype comes from a human donor who received an intestinal transplant. V usage is TRBV18 and J usage is TRBJ1-5; no clear D. Sequenced material: unstimulated CD4+ T cells sorted from spleen or lymph node cells, taken before intestinal transplant. The CDR3 nucleotides are TGTGCCAGCTCACCACCGGGAGGGTCGAATCAGCCCCAGCATTTT. This codes for CASSPPGGSNQPQHF.